This T cell receptor (beta chain) was captured in a study of regulatory dendritic cells for organ transplantation. Notes on the study in general: Mature dendritic cells appeared to drive more memory CD8+ clonal expansion than regulatory ones.

The table came from immunoSEQ multiplex PCR; TCRdb's copy has only in-frame clones and leaves some out. The sample holds fewer than 40,000 clones, over 80% seen once. As concerns this clone: Antigen: not known.

Germline V gene sequence: CDR1 MNHEY, CDR2 SMNVEV (reference sequence). This CDR3 is built from 16 residues. V lost 5 bases and J lost 1, with 16 bases in between. The clonotype originates from a human donor in good health. This chain joins TRBV27 and TRBJ2-3, with D possibly called TRBD1 or TRBD2 (6 bases each). The sequenced sample consisted of naive CD8+ T cells from blood. Subset reported: CD45RA+ naive T cells. CDR3 sequence: CASSRRGGPRTDTQYF. In DNA, the CDR3 is TGTGCCAGCAGTCGCAGGGGAGGCCCCCGCACAGATACGCAGTATTTT.